This TCR beta chain was obtained from a study of identical twins. Study results and limitations: Monozygotic twins shared more out-of-frame TCR alpha than recombination models predicted.

TCRdb ran MiXCR on the 5' RACE reads and lists one entry per CDR3 protein. The sample holds 500,000 to 600,000 distinct CDR3 sequences; about 20% are singletons and the top ten take about 0.93%. Turning to this clonotype: The antigen is undetermined.

Germline V gives CDR1 MNHNS, CDR2 SASEGT. The CDR3 extends over 15 amino acids. V dropped 6 bases and J dropped 4 bases, with 18 bases sitting between them. The sample was also reused in another study, on T cells expressing NK-cell markers.

The rearrangement links TRBV6-1 to TRBJ1-2; D is perhaps TRBD1 (6 bases). What was sequenced was CD4+ T cells sorted from blood. The clonotype comes from a woman between 18 and 29 years old in good health. In DNA form, the CDR3 reads TGTGCCAGCAGCCCTATAGGGGGGGGTTCCTATGGCTACACCTTC. It translates to CASSPIGGGSYGYTF.